This T cell receptor (beta chain) was observed in a study of identical twins. Template switching added a universal primer site; cDNA carried unique molecular identifiers. TCRdb reanalysed the 5' RACE reads using MiXCR and keeps one entry per CDR3 protein. The sample consists of roughly 1.6 million distinct CDR3 sequences, roughly 35% of them appearing once. This clonotype was observed at least ten times. Its antigen is undetermined. Study-level findings and limits: Zero-insertion analyses might be partly confounded by invariant T cells like MAIT and iNKT.

This CDR3 spans 13 amino acids. V was shortened by 3 bases and J by 1 base, with 6 bases between the two germline ends. The TCR sequence derives from a newborn girl in good health. The rearrangement joins TRBV12-3 or TRBV12-4 to TRBJ1-2; D is unresolved. Sequencing was carried out using cord blood. CDR3 amino acids: CASSFDNNYGYTF. The CDR3 bases are TGTGCCAGCAGTTTCGACAATAACTATGGCTACACCTTC.